This T cell receptor (beta chain) is drawn from a study of cytomegalovirus exposure and HLA in healthy donors. Vbeta (60) and Jbeta (13) primers were used in the PCR. Using immunoSEQ multiplex PCR, the repertoire was profiled, and TCRdb retains in-frame clones only, with some absent. Of under 140,000 clones in the sample, over 60% were seen once. There are 12 residues in the CDR3. Germline CDR1 is SQVTM and CDR2 is ANQGSEA. Trimming shortened V by 6 bases and J by 0 bases, and 7 bases separated the two germline ends. The V gene is TRBV29-1, the J gene TRBJ2-3; D unclear. The TCR sequence derives from a man aged 25 to 40 in good health and CMV-seropositive. Sequenced: PBMCs. CDR3 coding DNA: TGCAGCGTGGAACAGAGCACAGATACGCAGTATTTT. Translated: CSVEQSTDTQYF.